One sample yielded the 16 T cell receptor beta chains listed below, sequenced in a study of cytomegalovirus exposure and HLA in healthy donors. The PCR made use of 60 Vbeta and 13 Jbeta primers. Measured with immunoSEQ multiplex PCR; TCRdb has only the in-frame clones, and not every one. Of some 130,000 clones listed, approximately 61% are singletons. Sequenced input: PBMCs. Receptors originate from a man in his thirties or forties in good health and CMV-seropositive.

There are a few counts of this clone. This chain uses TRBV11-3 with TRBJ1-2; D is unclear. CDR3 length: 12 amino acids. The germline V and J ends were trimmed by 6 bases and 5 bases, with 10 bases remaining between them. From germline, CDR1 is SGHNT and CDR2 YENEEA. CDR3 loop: CASRWAWYGYTF. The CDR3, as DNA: TGTGCCAGCAGATGGGCATGGTATGGCTACACCTTC.

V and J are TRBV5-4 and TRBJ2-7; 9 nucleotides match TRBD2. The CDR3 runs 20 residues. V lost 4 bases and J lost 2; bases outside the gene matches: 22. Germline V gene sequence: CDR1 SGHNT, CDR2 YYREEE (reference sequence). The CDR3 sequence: CASSPTRQGLSTSGAYEQYF. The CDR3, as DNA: TGTGCCAGCAGCCCCACTAGACAGGGACTTTCGACTAGCGGAGCCTACGAGCAGTACTTC.

Here the CDR3 DNA reads TGTGCCTGGAACATAGGCAGGGCCTACGAGCAGTACTTC. It yields the protein CAWNIGRAYEQYF. The V gene is TRBV30, the J gene TRBJ2-7; the D gene is possibly TRBD1 (5 bases). The CDR3 is made up of 13 amino acids. Trimming took off 4 bases at V and 2 bases at J, with 12 bases between the two ends. The germline CDR1 and CDR2 sequences are GTSNPN and SVGIG (reference sequence).

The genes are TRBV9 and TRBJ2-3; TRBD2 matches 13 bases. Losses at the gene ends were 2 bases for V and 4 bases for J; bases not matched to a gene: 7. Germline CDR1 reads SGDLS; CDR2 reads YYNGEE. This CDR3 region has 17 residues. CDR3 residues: CASSVHGLAGVPDTQYF. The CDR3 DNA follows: TGTGCCAGCAGCGTCCATGGACTAGCGGGAGTCCCAGATACGCAGTATTTT. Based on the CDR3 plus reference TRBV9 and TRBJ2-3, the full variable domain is DSGVTQTPKHLITATGQRVTLRCSPRSGDLSVYWYQQSLDQGLQFLIQYYNGEERAKGNILERFSAQQFPDLHSELNLSSLELGDSALYFCASSVHGLAGVPDTQYFGPGTRLTVL.

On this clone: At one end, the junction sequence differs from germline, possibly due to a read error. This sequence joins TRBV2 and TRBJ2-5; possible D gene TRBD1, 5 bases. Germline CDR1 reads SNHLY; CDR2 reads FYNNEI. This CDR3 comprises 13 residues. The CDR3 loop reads CASGDQGQETQYF. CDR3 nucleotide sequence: TGTGCCAGCGGTGACCAGGGACAAGAGACCCAGTACTTC.

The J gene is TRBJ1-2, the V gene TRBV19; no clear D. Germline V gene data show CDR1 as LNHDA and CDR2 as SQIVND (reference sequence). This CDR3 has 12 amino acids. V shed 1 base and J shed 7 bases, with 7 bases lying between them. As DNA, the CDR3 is TGTGCCAGTAGTATAGGTGGGCCTGGCTACACCTTC. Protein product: CASSIGGPGYTF.

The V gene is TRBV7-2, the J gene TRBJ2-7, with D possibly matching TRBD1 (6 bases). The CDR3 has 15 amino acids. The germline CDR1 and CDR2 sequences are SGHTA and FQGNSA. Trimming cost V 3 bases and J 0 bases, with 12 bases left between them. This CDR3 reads CASSFYRDNSYEQYF. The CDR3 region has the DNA TGTGCCAGCAGCTTCTACCGGGACAACTCCTACGAGCAGTACTTC.

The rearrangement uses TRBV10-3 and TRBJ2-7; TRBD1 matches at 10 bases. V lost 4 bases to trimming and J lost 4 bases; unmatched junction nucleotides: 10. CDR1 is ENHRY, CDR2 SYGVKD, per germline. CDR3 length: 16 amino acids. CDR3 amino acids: CAISGGTGVIPYEQYF. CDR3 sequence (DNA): TGTGCCATCAGTGGAGGGACAGGGGTTATTCCTTACGAGCAGTACTTC.

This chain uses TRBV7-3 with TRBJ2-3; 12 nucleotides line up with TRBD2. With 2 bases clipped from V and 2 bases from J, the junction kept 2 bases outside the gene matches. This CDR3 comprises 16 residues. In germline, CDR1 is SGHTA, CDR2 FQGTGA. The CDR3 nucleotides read TGTGCCAGCAGCTTAGGACTAGCGGGACCCACAGATACGCAGTATTTT. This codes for CASSLGLAGPTDTQYF.

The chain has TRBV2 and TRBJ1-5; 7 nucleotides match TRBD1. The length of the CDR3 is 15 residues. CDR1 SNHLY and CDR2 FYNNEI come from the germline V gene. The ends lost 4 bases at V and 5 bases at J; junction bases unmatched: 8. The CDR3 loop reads CASSGRQGGDQPQHF. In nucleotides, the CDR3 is TGTGCCAGCAGTGGAAGACAGGGTGGGGATCAGCCCCAGCATTTT.

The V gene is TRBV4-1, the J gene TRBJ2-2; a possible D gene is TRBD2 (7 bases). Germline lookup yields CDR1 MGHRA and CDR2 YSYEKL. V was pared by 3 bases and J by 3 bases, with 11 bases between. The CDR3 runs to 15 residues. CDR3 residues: CASSHGGLDTGELFF. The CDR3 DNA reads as TGCGCCAGCAGCCACGGGGGGCTGGACACCGGGGAGCTGTTTTTT.

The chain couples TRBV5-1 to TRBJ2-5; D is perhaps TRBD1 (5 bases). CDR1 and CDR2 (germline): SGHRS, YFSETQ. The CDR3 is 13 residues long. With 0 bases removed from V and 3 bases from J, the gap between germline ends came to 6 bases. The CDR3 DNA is TGCGCCAGCAGCTTGGGACAGAAAGAGACCCAGTACTTC. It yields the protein CASSLGQKETQYF.

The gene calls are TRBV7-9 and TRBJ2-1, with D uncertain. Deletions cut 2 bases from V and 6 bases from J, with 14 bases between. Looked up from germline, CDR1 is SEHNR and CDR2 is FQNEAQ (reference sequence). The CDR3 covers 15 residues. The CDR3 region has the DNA TGTGCCAGCAGCTTATCGTATGGAGAGCGCAATGAGCAGTTCTTC. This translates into CASSLSYGERNEQFF. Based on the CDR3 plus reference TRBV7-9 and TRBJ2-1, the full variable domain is DTGVSQNPRHKITKRGQNVTFRCDPISEHNRLYWYRQTLGQGPEFLTYFQNEAQLEKSRLLSDRFSAERPKGSFSTLEIQRTEQGDSAMYLCASSLSYGERNEQFFGPGTRLTVL.

The chain's CDR3 is CASSVPSGRYTYNEQFF. The CDR3 DNA reads as TGTGCCAGCAGTGTCCCTAGCGGGCGCTATACCTACAATGAGCAGTTCTTC. The chain carries TRBV6-1 and TRBJ2-1; TRBD2 matches at 8 bases. The CDR3 is made up of 17 amino acids. V shed 4 bases and J 2 bases; nucleotides not matched to a gene: 10. The germline gives CDR1 MNHNS, CDR2 SASEGT.

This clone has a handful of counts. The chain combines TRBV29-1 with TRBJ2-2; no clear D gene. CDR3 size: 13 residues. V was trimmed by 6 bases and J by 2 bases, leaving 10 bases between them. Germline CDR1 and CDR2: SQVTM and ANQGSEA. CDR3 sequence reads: CSVSHSNTGELFF. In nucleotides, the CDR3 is TGCAGCGTGTCCCATTCCAACACCGGGGAGCTGTTTTTT.

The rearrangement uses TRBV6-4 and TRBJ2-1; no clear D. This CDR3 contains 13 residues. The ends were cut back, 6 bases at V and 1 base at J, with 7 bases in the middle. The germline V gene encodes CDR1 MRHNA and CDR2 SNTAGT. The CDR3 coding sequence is TGTGCCAGCAGCTCTAATTCCTACAATGAGCAGTTCTTC. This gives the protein CASSSNSYNEQFF.